Each of the 7 T cell receptor beta chains below was sequenced from the same sample in a study of PD-1 blockade in classical Hodgkin lymphoma. Repertoires were generated with immunoSEQ multiplex PCR, while TCRdb's copy carries only in-frame clones and drops some. The sample carries 30,000 to 40,000 clones, approximately 82% recorded once. There was relapse after autologous stem cell transplantation in every patient, and there was variation in brentuximab vedotin exposure. The sequenced sample was peripheral blood mononuclear cells (PBMCs), obtained before the second cycle of nivolumab. The receptors originated from a human donor with classical Hodgkin lymphoma.

The chain uses TRBV5-5 and TRBJ1-1, with D perhaps TRBD1 (6 bases). Germline V gene sequence: CDR1 SGHKS, CDR2 YYEKEE (reference sequence). V was clipped by 3 bases and J by 4 bases, with 16 bases between them. The CDR3 is 15 amino acids. The CDR3 is CASSSVYRVGTEAFF. In DNA form, the CDR3 reads TGTGCCAGCAGCTCCGTTTACAGGGTGGGCACTGAAGCTTTCTTT.

The chain combines TRBV6-1 with TRBJ2-7; no clear D gene. This CDR3 region has 12 residues. Germline lookup yields CDR1 MNHNS and CDR2 SASEGT. Trimming shortened V by 7 bases and J by 2 bases, and 9 bases separated the two germline ends. This CDR3 reads CASTDLAYEQYF. The CDR3 bases are TGTGCCAGCACTGACTTAGCCTACGAGCAGTACTTC.

The chain joins TRBV5-8 to TRBJ1-2; D is unresolved. The V and J ends lost 3 bases and 8 bases respectively, with 14 bases between them. The germline gives CDR1 SGHTS, CDR2 YDEGEE. The CDR3 extends over 13 amino acids. CDR3 in amino acids: CASSSSGLAGYTF. As DNA, the CDR3 is TGTGCCAGCAGCTCCTCCGGACTGGCCGGCTACACCTTC.

V gene TRBV5-6 combines with J gene TRBJ2-7, with 10 bases fitting TRBD2. The CDR3 loop spans 14 amino acids. CDR1 is SGHDT and CDR2 is YYEEEE in the germline V gene. V was pared by 3 bases and J by 2 bases, with 2 bases of the junction left unmatched. The CDR3 DNA reads as TGTGCCAGCAGCTGGGGGACTAGCGCCTACGAGCAGTACTTC. It specifies CASSWGTSAYEQYF.

This chain connects TRBV9 to TRBJ1-1; D is uncertain. The germline CDR1 and CDR2 sequences are SGDLS and YYNGEE. This CDR3 comprises 14 residues. The V gene lost 0 bases and the J gene lost 8 bases, with 14 bases spanning the gap. This CDR3 is CASSVEHFGSEAFF. The CDR3 DNA reads as TGTGCCAGCAGCGTAGAGCATTTTGGCTCCGAAGCTTTCTTT.

This clone was seen a single time. V is TRBV11-2 and J is TRBJ2-5; the D gene is possibly TRBD2 (7 bases). Germline V gives CDR1 SGHAT, CDR2 FQNNGV. The CDR3 contains 14 residues. Trimming took 3 bases from V and 3 from J, leaving 11 bases between them. The CDR3 coding sequence is TGTGCCAGCAGCTTCGCGGGGGCCGAAGAGACCCAGTACTTC. It encodes CASSFAGAEETQYF.

The CDR3 DNA follows: TGTGCCAGCAGCACCTCAGGGATTTGGGAGCAGTACTTC. Translation: CASSTSGIWEQYF. The V and J genes are TRBV11-2 and TRBJ2-7, with D perhaps matching TRBD1 (5 bases). V was cut by 5 bases and J by 7 bases, with 15 bases left in between. CDR3 length equals 13 residues. Germline-derived CDR1 and CDR2 are SGHAT and FQNNGV.